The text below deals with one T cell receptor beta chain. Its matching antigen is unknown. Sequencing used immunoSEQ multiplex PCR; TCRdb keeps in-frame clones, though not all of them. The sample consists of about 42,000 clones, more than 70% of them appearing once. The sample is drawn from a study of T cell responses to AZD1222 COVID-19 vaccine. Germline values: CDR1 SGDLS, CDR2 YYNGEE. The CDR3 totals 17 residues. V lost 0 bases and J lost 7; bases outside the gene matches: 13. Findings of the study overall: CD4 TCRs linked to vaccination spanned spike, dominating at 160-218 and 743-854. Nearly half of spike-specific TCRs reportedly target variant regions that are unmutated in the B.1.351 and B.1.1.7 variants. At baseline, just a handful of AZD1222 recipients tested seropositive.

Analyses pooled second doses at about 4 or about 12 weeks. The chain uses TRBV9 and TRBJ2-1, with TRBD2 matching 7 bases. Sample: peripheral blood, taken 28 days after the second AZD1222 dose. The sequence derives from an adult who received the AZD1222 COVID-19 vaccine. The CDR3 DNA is TGTGCCAGCAGCGTAGCTTGGATGGCGGGAGTAAGGAATGAGCAGTTCTTC. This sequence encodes CASSVAWMAGVRNEQFF.